A selection of T cell receptor beta chains follows, all from one sample in a study of CD8+ T cells in alopecia areata. Assay used: immunoSEQ multiplex PCR; TCRdb lists only in-frame clones, some missing. The sample includes under 150,000 clones, 53% of them seen just once. Sequencing used CD4+ T cells sorted from blood, obtained at week 4, from a patient treated with tofacitinib. These receptors were obtained from a human donor with alopecia areata. The CDR3 runs from the conserved cysteine through the conserved F or W. A D gene is named only where the DNA matches it firmly. Expanded clones get a size class; other rows say once, few or many, or leave the size out.

TRBD2	few	TRBV5-4	TRBJ2-1	CASSLDSGSKPYNEQFF	TGTGCCAGCAGCTTGGATAGCGGGAGTAAGCCCTACAATGAGCAGTTCTTC
.	.	TRBV2	TRBJ2-1	CASRENLYNEQFF	TGTGCCAGCAGGGAGAACCTCTACAATGAGCAGTTCTTC
TRBD1	once	TRBV29-1	TRBJ2-2	CSVYRDRDTGELFF	TGCAGCGTTTACCGGGACAGGGACACCGGGGAGCTGTTTTTT
.	.	TRBV4-1	TRBJ1-2	CASSQDELGGYTF	TGCGCCAGCAGCCAAGATGAATTAGGCGGCTACACCTTC
.	few	TRBV5-4	TRBJ1-4	CASSRGTLNEKLFF	TGTGCCAGCAGCCGAGGGACTCTTAATGAAAAACTGTTTTTT
.	.	TRBV25-1	TRBJ2-3	CASTEDTSRRSHTQYF	TGTGCCAGCACGGAGGACACCAGCAGGCGGTCCCATACGCAGTATTTT
TRBD1	.	TRBV6-5	TRBJ1-1	CASNKNRGNTEAFF	TGTGCCAGCAATAAGAACAGGGGGAACACTGAAGCTTTCTTT
TRBD2	.	TRBV10-3	TRBJ2-5	CATGLAAQETQYF	TGTGCCACGGGACTAGCGGCTCAAGAGACCCAGTACTTC
.	.	TRBV10-3	TRBJ2-7	CAISPSGTAREQYF	TGTGCCATCAGCCCGAGCGGCACGGCCAGGGAGCAGTACTTC
.	.	TRBV25-1	TRBJ2-7	CASSGQGRIYEQYF	TGTGCCAGCAGTGGCCAAGGGAGAATCTACGAGCAGTACTTC
TRBD1	.	TRBV6-1	TRBJ1-3	CASLSRDRRNTIYF	TGTGCCAGCTTGTCCCGGGACAGGAGAAACACCATATATTTT
.	.	TRBV7-8	TRBJ2-1	CASSRLGAPYNEQFF	TGTGCCAGCAGCAGGTTGGGGGCCCCCTACAATGAGCAGTTCTTC
.	few	TRBV7-2	TRBJ2-5	CASSRAYGAGETQYF	TGTGCCAGCAGCCGAGCTTATGGGGCGGGAGAGACCCAGTACTTC
.	.	TRBV11-2	TRBJ2-7	CASSLAVHRAYEQYF	TGTGCCAGCAGCTTAGCAGTGCACAGAGCCTACGAGCAGTACTTC
TRBD1	once	TRBV5-1	TRBJ1-1	CASSSQGDTEAFF	TGCGCCAGCAGCTCTCAGGGGGACACTGAAGCTTTCTTT
TRBD2	.	TRBV6-6	TRBJ2-7	CASSVTSDYYEQYF	TGTGCCAGCAGTGTAACTAGCGATTACTACGAGCAGTACTTC
.	.	TRBV5-1	TRBJ2-1	CASRRTDPRDEQFF	TGCGCCAGCAGAAGGACAGACCCTAGGGATGAGCAGTTCTTC
.	.	TRBV11-2	TRBJ2-7	CASSLLRGFGEQYF	TGTGCCAGCAGCTTATTGAGAGGGTTCGGCGAGCAGTACTTC
TRBD1	few	TRBV9	TRBJ1-4	CASSVDSGTGNEKLFF	TGTGCCAGCAGCGTTGACTCCGGGACAGGGAATGAAAAACTGTTTTTT
TRBD1	.	TRBV10-2	TRBJ1-2	CATTGQGAAYGYTF	TGCGCCACCACAGGACAGGGGGCAGCCTATGGCTACACCTTC